The present entry profiles one T cell receptor (beta chain) with its context. This clonotype turned up a few times. Its antigen is unknown. Base quality data are lacking; no much larger clone is found one base away. Ficoll-Paque density gradient centrifugation was used to isolate PBMCs. The reads were generated on an Illumina NovaSeq 6000. TCRalpha and TCRbeta cDNA libraries were constructed by 5'RACE with constant-segment primers, with sample barcodes and unique molecular identifiers being introduced. RNA was extracted from every sample with Trizol reagent. Libraries were amplified in two PCR steps, with a second sample barcode and Illumina TruSeq adapters added in the second step. Libraries were sequenced on an Illumina NovaSeq with 2 x 150 bp paired-end reads. The study's own analysis went as follows. Demultiplexing of reads and collapsing into UMI-guided consensus sequences were performed with migec v1.2.7. With mixcr v2.1.11, UMI consensuses were aligned to TRA and TRB V and J templates and assembled into clonotypes. A clonotype was counted as expanded or contracted only when both edgeR and NoisET called the clonotype significant, with the noise models trained on biological replicates. For edgeR calls, the thresholds were a false discovery rate-adjusted p below 0.01 and a log2 fold-change of 1. As an exploratory analysis of dynamics, max-normalized trajectories of the 1000 most abundant clonotypes were examined with PCA combined with hierarchical clustering. The CD4 or CD8 phenotype of responding clones was assigned using the separately sequenced CD4+ and CD8+ repertoires. The public reads were run again by TCRdb, first through fastp at Q25 and then through MiXCR, and only productive beta chains were kept. Each entry merges the rows of one CDR3 protein and shows their most common DNA and genes. The V and J calls reflect TCRdb's pipeline rather than the authors' work. This sample gives around 370,000 distinct CDR3 sequences in total; around 21% of them show up just once. The leading ten clones occupy around 12% of the sample.

The V end loses 7 bases and the J end loses 5 bases, and a stretch of 14 bases separates them. The CDR3 covers 13 residues, taking in both the cysteine and the phenylalanine. The CDR3 DNA has 39 bases and is translated from base 1. According to the germline V gene, CDR1 reads MRHNA and CDR2 reads SNTAGT. The data originate from a study of T-cell memory formation after mild COVID-19 listed by TCRdb under 2021. Regarding the research as a whole: TCR sequence clusters from the two donors were largely donor specific. In a couple of donors, T-cell clones that expanded and contracted after mild COVID-19 were tracked by sequencing TCRalpha and TCRbeta repertoires over time. The cohort was made up of two young adult volunteers, one female and one male, who were previously healthy.

Beyond this particular receptor, the publication reports: Clones contracting from day 15 to 85 had balanced CD4/CD8 phenotypes, while a second wave expanding from day 15 to 37 was biased towards CD4+. Contracting CD4+ clones appeared mostly in the CM and EM memory subsets, whereas CD8+ clones were enriched in EMRA. The detection of some responding clones in pre-infection memory suggests that pre-existing cross-reactive memory T cells joined the SARS-CoV-2 response. Whether the second-wave clones peaking on day 37 were SARS-CoV-2 specific was not confirmed. The study included only a couple of mild cases, and larger cohorts that include severe cases with pre-infection samples were judged to be necessary.

This receptor chain uses TRBV6-4 and TRBJ1-2, with the identity of the D gene unclear. The clonotype originates from an adult woman who had mild COVID-19 (a few samples of this study predate the infection). The sample titles of this study are shuffled in the database, so cell type and time point are left out; the donor was told from shared clones. Specimen: PBMCs or a T cell subset sorted from them (not recorded which). The sequenced DNA: TGTGCCAGCAAGGACCCGGCGGGTTATGGCTACACCTTC. Translated, this is CASKDPAGYGYTF.